This TCR beta chain was observed in a study of cytomegalovirus exposure and HLA in healthy donors. The study, taken as a whole, reports: Researchers reported in a later analysis that a missense DCLRE1C variant was tied to TCR beta V- and J-gene trimming. By HLA locus, TCR association rates varied in a later analysis, with DRB1 showing the most and HLA-C the fewest. In a later analysis, CMV-associated beta chains were mostly HLA-associated, it appeared. Reports credit the classifier with highly specific, highly sensitive diagnosis of cytomegalovirus status.

PCR employed 60 Vbeta and 13 Jbeta primers. Profiling relied on immunoSEQ multiplex PCR, and the TCRdb table lists in-frame clones only, not all of them. The sample records some 90,000 clones, around 80% being singletons. This clone has only one observation. Antigen: not known. Germline CDR1 MNHNS, CDR2 SASEGT. V was shortened by 3 bases and J by 6 bases, with 11 bases between the two germline ends. The length of the CDR3 is 13 residues. The TCR sequence derives from a man aged 25-45 years in good health and CMV-seronegative. This chain joins TRBV6-1 and TRBJ1-1; D is undetermined. Sequenced: PBMCs. Here the CDR3 reads CASSDEVFSEAFF. The CDR3, as DNA: TGTGCCAGCAGTGACGAGGTCTTCTCTGAAGCTTTCTTT.